The 10 T cell receptor beta chains in this list originate from one sample, sequenced in a study of identical twins. TCRdb fed the 5' RACE reads into MiXCR, producing one record per CDR3 protein. The data contain some 1,600,000 distinct CDR3 sequences, 25% to 35% of them singletons. Sequencing was done on a sample of cord blood. The receptors were sampled from a newborn girl in good health.

This clonotype was found once. This may be a read error: a much more frequent sequence differs by one nucleotide. The gene calls are TRBV12-3 or TRBV12-4 and TRBJ2-7; perhaps TRBD1 as D (5 bases). This CDR3 comprises 15 residues. CDR3 nucleotides: TGTGCCGGCAGTTTAGCAACAGGTGTCTCCTACGAGCAGTACTTC. Its translation is CAGSLATGVSYEQYF.

This chain uses TRBV12-3 or TRBV12-4 with TRBJ2-5; 8 bases fit TRBD2. The CDR3 covers 14 residues. V dropped 10 bases and J dropped 3; count of bases not matched to a gene: 10. CDR3 nucleotide sequence: TGTGCCACCAAAGCGGGGGACGTAAAAGAGACCCAGTACTTC. Amino acid sequence: CATKAGDVKETQYF.

The chain carries TRBV5-1 and TRBJ2-1; D may be TRBD1 (6 bases). The germline V and J ends were trimmed by 2 bases and 8 bases, with 17 bases remaining between them. Looked up from germline, CDR1 is SGHRS and CDR2 is YFSETQ. The CDR3 is 15 residues long. The CDR3 protein is CASSLGGWDRDEQFF. CDR3 coding DNA: TGCGCCAGCAGCTTAGGGGGTTGGGACCGTGATGAGCAGTTCTTC.

This clonotype was counted between two and nine times. This chain links TRBV13 with TRBJ2-1, with 11 bases lining up with TRBD2. There are 16 residues in the CDR3. The junction had 11 bases not matched to a gene; V was cut back by 5 bases and J by 8 bases. Germline V gives CDR1 PRHDT, CDR2 FYEKMQ (reference sequence). CDR3 sequence (DNA): TGTGCCAGCAGCCCCGGGACTAGCGGAAAGTTAGATGAGCAGTTCTTC. Protein: CASSPGTSGKLDEQFF.

This sequence joins TRBV6-6 and TRBJ1-4; unclear D gene. The CDR3 length is 11 residues. Trimming took off 4 bases at V and 10 bases at J, with 7 bases between the two ends. Looked up from germline, CDR1 is MNHNY and CDR2 is SVGAGI (reference sequence). CDR3 nucleotides: TGTGCCAGCAGTTCTTGGCCAAAACTGTTTTTT. Translated, it gives CASSSWPKLFF.

This chain connects TRBV5-1 to TRBJ1-6; maybe TRBD1 (6 bases). CDR3 size: 16 residues. V lost 0 bases and J 8 bases, leaving 15 bases between the germline ends. Germline lookup yields CDR1 SGHRS and CDR2 YFSETQ. The CDR3 DNA is TGCGCCAGCAGCTTGGTTTTCAGGGGCAGGGATTCACCCCTCCACTTT. Translated: CASSLVFRGRDSPLHF. Full variable domain (missing parts from reference TRBV5-1 and TRBJ1-6): KAGVTQTPRYLIKTRGQQVTLSCSPISGHRSVSWYQQTPGQGLQFLFEYFSETQRNKGNFPGRFSGRQFSNSRSEMNVSTLELGDSALYLCASSLVFRGRDSPLHFGNGTRLTVT.

The chain joins TRBV4-2 to TRBJ1-2, with unresolved D. The CDR3 length is 13 residues. Trimming left V 4 bases short and J 6 bases short, with 12 bases between. Germline V CDR1 and CDR2: LGHNA, YNFKEQ. CDR3 residues: CASSRRGMDGYTF. CDR3 DNA sequence: TGTGCCAGCAGCCGGCGGGGAATGGATGGCTACACCTTC.

Only a few counts were recorded for this clonotype. V and J are TRBV6-6 and TRBJ2-7; perhaps TRBD2 as D (5 bases). The CDR3 spans 16 residues. CDR1 and CDR2 (germline): MNHNY, SVGAGI (reference sequence). The V gene lost 6 bases and the J gene lost 1 base, with 19 bases spanning the gap. The CDR3 DNA sequence: TGTGCCAGCAGCGGGGTTAGAGTAGGCCCTTCCTACGAGCAGTACTTC. Translating gives CASSGVRVGPSYEQYF.

The CDR3 nucleotides read TGCAGCGTTGAAGACAGCCCGGGGATTGGCTACACCTTC. It translates to CSVEDSPGIGYTF. This chain joins TRBV29-1 and TRBJ1-2; D not resolved. V was clipped by 0 bases and J by 7 bases, with 12 bases between them. Germline CDR1 and CDR2: SQVTM and ANQGSEA. This CDR3 is 13 amino acids long.

This clonotype has more than one count but fewer than ten. This chain connects TRBV6-6 to TRBJ1-1; D unclear. The ends were cut back, 2 bases at V and 4 bases at J, with 8 bases in the middle. CDR1 and CDR2 from the germline V gene are MNHNY and SVGAGI (reference sequence). This CDR3 contains 13 residues. CDR3 region: CASSYPTSTEAFF. The DNA of the CDR3 is TGTGCCAGCAGTTACCCGACGTCCACTGAAGCTTTCTTT.